This T cell receptor (beta chain) came from a study of STAT5B mutations in CD4+ large granular lymphocyte leukemia. Sequencing used immunoSEQ multiplex PCR; TCRdb keeps in-frame clones, though not all of them. This sample has roughly 23,000 clones, with 82% found just once. This CDR3 region has 14 residues. Germline V gives CDR1 SGHTA, CDR2 FQGNSA. The ends lost 3 bases at V and 5 bases at J; junction bases unmatched: 7. This clonotype originated in a human donor in good health. The V call is TRBV7-2, the J call TRBJ2-7, with 7 nucleotides matching TRBD2. Specimen: CD4+ T cells from blood buffy coats. Here the CDR3 reads CASSFDKGGDEQYF. In DNA, the CDR3 is TGTGCCAGCAGCTTCGATAAGGGAGGGGACGAGCAGTACTTC.